This is a list of T cell receptor beta chains from one sample in a study of cytomegalovirus exposure and HLA in healthy donors. Profiling relied on immunoSEQ multiplex PCR, and the TCRdb table lists in-frame clones only, not all of them. The sample includes some 200,000 clones, more than 75% seen only once; the top ten take roughly 0.8%. Sequenced sample: PBMCs. These receptors came from a woman younger than 35 in good health and CMV-seronegative. Both conserved end residues are part of each CDR3. The D gene is left open where the match is weak. Size tells how often a clone was seen (once, few, many) or the class of an expanded clone, and some rows leave it out.

V: TRBV7-9
size: .
D: .
J: TRBJ1-2
DNA: TGTTCCAGCAGCCCACTTGATCCGGCCTTC
CDR3: CSSSPLDPAF

V: TRBV4-2
size: .
D: .
J: TRBJ2-2
DNA: TGTGCCAGCAGGTGGGCAGGGGACACCGGGGAGCTGTTTTTT
CDR3: CASRWAGDTGELFF

V: TRBV9
size: .
D: .
J: TRBJ1-1
DNA: TGTGCCAGCAGCCCCTGGGCAAACCCCAACACTGAAGCTTTCTTT
CDR3: CASSPWANPNTEAFF

V: TRBV27
size: .
D: .
J: TRBJ2-3
DNA: TGTGCCAGCTCCCGACTCAGCACAGATACGCAGTATTTT
CDR3: CASSRLSTDTQYF

V: TRBV5-4
size: .
D: TRBD2
J: TRBJ2-5
DNA: TGTGCCAGCAGCTTGGAGGTGCGGGGGGGCCGGGAGACCCAGTACTTC
CDR3: CASSLEVRGGRETQYF

V: TRBV5-4
size: once
D: .
J: TRBJ1-1
DNA: TGTGCCAGCAGCATCCCGGACAGATTGAACACTGAAGCTTTCTTT
CDR3: CASSIPDRLNTEAFF

V: TRBV7-9
size: .
D: .
J: TRBJ2-5
DNA: TGTTCCAGCAGCTTAGCGAGGTACAGGGTAGGGGAAGAGACCCAGTACTTC
CDR3: CSSSLARYRVGEETQYF

V: TRBV29-1
size: .
D: TRBD2
J: TRBJ2-7
DNA: TGCAGCGTCGTCGCTCCAATTAGCGGGAGGGGCGAGCAGTACTTC
CDR3: CSVVAPISGRGEQYF

V: TRBV7-3
size: .
D: .
J: TRBJ1-1
DNA: TGTGCCAGCAGCCCGACAGTGGTAGGCACTGAAGCTTTCTTT
CDR3: CASSPTVVGTEAFF

V: TRBV28
size: .
D: TRBD2
J: TRBJ2-7
DNA: TGTGCCAGCAGCTCGGGACTAGCGGGATGGGAGCAGTACTTC
CDR3: CASSSGLAGWEQYF

V: TRBV29-1
size: .
D: TRBD1
J: TRBJ1-4
DNA: TGCAGCGTTCGGGGGGACAGGGTAGAGGAAAAACTGTTTTTT
CDR3: CSVRGDRVEEKLFF

V: TRBV7-9
size: .
D: TRBD1
J: TRBJ2-7
DNA: TGTGCCAGCAGCCCCATGTCAGGGGGTCGCTCCTACGAGCAGTACTTC
CDR3: CASSPMSGGRSYEQYF

V: TRBV5-1
size: .
D: TRBD1
J: TRBJ2-7
DNA: TGCGCCAGCAGCTCAGGGGGCGACCTACTCTACGAGCAGTACTTC
CDR3: CASSSGGDLLYEQYF

V: TRBV2
size: .
D: .
J: TRBJ2-7
DNA: TGTGCCAGCAGTATGGGCTTGCAATCCTACGAGCAGTACTTC
CDR3: CASSMGLQSYEQYF

V: TRBV28
size: .
D: TRBD1
J: TRBJ1-2
DNA: TGTGCCAGCAGAGGAAGAGCGACAGGGGCGGATGGCTACACCTTC
CDR3: CASRGRATGADGYTF

V: TRBV19
size: .
D: .
J: TRBJ1-5
DNA: TGTGCCAGTAGAAAGACAGGATCTAGCAATCAGCCCCAGCATTTT
CDR3: CASRKTGSSNQPQHF